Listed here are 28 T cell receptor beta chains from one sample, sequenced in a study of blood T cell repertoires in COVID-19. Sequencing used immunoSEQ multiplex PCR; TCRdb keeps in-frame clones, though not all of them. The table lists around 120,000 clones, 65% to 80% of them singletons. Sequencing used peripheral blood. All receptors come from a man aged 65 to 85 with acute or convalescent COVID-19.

The CDR3 here is CASTGGREKLFF. The CDR3 region has the DNA TGTGCCAGCACTGGGGGGAGAGAAAAACTGTTTTTT. The chain uses TRBV6-4 and TRBJ1-4; maybe TRBD1 (5 bases). V shed 7 bases and J shed 8 bases, with 11 bases lying between them. Germline CDR1 MRHNA, CDR2 SNTAGT. This CDR3 contains 12 residues.

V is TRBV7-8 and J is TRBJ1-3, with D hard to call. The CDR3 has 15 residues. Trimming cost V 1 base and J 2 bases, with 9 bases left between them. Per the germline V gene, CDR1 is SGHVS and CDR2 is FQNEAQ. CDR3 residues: CASSLGTRTGNTIYF. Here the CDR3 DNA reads TGTGCCAGCAGCTTAGGGACTCGGACTGGAAACACCATATATTTT.

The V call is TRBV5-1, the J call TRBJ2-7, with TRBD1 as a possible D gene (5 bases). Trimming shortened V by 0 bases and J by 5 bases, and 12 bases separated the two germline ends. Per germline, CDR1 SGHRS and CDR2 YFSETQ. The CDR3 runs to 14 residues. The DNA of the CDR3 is TGCGCCAGCAGCTTGGTTCCAGGGTCCCACGAGCAGTACTTC. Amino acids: CASSLVPGSHEQYF. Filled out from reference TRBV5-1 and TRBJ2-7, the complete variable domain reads KAGVTQTPRYLIKTRGQQVTLSCSPISGHRSVSWYQQTPGQGLQFLFEYFSETQRNKGNFPGRFSGRQFSNSRSEMNVSTLELGDSALYLCASSLVPGSHEQYFGPGTRLTVT.

CDR3 residues: CASSIYSGNQPQHF. DNA of the CDR3: TGTGCCAGCAGTATCTACAGTGGAAATCAGCCCCAGCATTTT. The chain carries TRBV27 and TRBJ1-5; D is uncertain. This CDR3 comprises 14 residues. Per the germline V gene, CDR1 is MNHEY and CDR2 is SMNVEV (reference sequence). The V end lost 5 bases, the J end lost 4 bases, and 12 bases lay between the germline ends.

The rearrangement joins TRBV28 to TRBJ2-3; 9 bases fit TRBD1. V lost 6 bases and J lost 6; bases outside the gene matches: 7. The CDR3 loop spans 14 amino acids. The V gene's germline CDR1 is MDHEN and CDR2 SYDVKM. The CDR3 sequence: CASRGTGTWDTQYF. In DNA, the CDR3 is TGTGCCAGCAGAGGGACAGGGACATGGGATACGCAGTATTTT.

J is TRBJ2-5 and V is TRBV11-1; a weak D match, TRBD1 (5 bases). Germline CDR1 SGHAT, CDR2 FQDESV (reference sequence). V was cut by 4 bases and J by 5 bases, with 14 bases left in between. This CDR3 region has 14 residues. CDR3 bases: TGTGCCAGCAGCTCCAGGGCGCTCGGGGAGACCCAGTACTTC. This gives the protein CASSSRALGETQYF.

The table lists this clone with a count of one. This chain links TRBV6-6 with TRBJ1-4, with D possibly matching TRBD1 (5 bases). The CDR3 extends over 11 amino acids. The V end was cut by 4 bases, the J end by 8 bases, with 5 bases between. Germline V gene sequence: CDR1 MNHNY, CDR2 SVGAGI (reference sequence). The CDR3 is CASSSGEKLFF. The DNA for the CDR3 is TGTGCCAGCAGTTCAGGGGAAAAACTGTTTTTT.

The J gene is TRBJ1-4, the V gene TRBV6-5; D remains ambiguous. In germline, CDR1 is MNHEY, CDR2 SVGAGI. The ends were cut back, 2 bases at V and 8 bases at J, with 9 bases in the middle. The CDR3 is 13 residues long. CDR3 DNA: TGTGCCAGCAGTTACGGCTTGTCCGAAAAACTGTTTTTT. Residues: CASSYGLSEKLFF.

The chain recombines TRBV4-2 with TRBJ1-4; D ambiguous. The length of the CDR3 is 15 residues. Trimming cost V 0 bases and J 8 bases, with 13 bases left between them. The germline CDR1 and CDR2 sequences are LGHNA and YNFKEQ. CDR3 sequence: CASSQERSGYEKLFF. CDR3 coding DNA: TGTGCCAGCAGCCAAGAACGGTCGGGGTACGAAAAACTGTTTTTT.

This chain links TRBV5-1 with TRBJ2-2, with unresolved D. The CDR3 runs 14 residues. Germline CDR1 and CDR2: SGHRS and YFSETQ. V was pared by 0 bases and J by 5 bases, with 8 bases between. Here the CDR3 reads CASSLAPPTGELFF. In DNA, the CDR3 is TGCGCCAGCAGCTTGGCCCCCCCGACCGGGGAGCTGTTTTTT.

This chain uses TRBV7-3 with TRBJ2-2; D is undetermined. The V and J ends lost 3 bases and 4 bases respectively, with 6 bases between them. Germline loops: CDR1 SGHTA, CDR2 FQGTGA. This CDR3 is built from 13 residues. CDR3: CASSFYSTGELFF. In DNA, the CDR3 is TGTGCCAGCAGCTTTTACAGCACCGGGGAGCTGTTTTTT.

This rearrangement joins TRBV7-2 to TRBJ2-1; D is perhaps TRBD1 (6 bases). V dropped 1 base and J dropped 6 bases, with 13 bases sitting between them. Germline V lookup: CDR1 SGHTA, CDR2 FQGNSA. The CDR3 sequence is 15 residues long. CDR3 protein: CASSLEGVGTNEQFF. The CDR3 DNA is TGTGCCAGCAGCTTAGAGGGGGTGGGGACCAATGAGCAGTTCTTC. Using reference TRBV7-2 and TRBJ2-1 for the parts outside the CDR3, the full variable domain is GAGVSQSPSNKVTEKGKDVELRCDPISGHTALYWYRQSLGQGLEFLIYFQGNSAPDKSGLPSDRFSAERTGGSVSTLTIQRTQQEDSAVYLCASSLEGVGTNEQFFGPGTRLTVL.

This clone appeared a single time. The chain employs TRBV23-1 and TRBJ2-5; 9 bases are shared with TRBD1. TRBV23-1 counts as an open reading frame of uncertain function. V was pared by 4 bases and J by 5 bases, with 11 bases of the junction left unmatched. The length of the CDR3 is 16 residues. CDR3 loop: CASSPFRTGELETQYF. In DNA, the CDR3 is TGCGCCAGCAGTCCATTTCGGACAGGGGAATTGGAGACCCAGTACTTC.

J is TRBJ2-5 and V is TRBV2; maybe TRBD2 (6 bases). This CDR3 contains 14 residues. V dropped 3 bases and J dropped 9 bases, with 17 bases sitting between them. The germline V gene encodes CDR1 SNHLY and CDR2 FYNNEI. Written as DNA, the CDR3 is TGTGCCAGCAGTGATGGTTGGCGGGATGGCTCCCAGTACTTC. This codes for CASSDGWRDGSQYF.

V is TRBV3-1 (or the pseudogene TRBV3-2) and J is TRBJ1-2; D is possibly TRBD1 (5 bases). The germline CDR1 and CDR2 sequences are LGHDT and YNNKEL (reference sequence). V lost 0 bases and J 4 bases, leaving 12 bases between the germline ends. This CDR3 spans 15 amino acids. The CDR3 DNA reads TGTGCCAGCAGCCAAGATGCAGGGTCCGGCTATGGCTACACCTTC. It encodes CASSQDAGSGYGYTF.

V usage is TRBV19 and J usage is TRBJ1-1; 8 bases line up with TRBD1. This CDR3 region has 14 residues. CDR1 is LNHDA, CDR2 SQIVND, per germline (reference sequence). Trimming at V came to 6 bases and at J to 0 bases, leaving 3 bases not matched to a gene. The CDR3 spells CASRRQGMNTEAFF. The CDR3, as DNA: TGTGCCAGTAGGCGACAGGGGATGAACACTGAAGCTTTCTTT.

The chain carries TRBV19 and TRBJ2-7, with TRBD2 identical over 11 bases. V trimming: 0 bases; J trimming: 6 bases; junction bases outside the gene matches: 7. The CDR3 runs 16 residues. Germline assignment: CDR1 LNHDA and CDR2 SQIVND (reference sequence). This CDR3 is CASSIEARLAGGEQYF. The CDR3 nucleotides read TGTGCCAGTAGTATAGAGGCGCGTCTAGCGGGAGGCGAGCAGTACTTC.

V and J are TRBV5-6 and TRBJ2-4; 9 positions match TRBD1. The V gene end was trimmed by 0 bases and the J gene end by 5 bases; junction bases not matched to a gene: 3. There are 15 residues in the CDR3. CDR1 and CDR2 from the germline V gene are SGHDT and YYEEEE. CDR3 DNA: TGTGCCAGCAGCTTGGGGACAGGGGTCCAAAACATTCAGTACTTC. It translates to CASSLGTGVQNIQYF.

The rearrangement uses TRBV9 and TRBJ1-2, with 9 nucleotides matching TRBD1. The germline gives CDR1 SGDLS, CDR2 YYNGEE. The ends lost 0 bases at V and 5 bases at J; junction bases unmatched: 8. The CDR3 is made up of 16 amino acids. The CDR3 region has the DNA TGTGCCAGCAGCGTAGGGGTAGGGGACAGGGCGTATGGCTACACCTTC. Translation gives CASSVGVGDRAYGYTF.

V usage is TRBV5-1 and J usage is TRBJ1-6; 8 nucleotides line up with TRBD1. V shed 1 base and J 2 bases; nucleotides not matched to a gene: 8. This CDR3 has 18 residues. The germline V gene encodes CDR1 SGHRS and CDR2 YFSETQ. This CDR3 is CASSLKWAGGAYNSPLHF. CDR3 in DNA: TGCGCCAGCAGCTTGAAATGGGCAGGGGGCGCCTATAATTCACCCCTCCACTTT.

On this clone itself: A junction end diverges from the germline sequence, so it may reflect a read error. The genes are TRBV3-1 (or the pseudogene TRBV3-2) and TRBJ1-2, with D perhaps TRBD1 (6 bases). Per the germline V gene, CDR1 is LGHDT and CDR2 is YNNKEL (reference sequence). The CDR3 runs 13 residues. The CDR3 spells CASSQEGAYDYTF. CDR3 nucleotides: TGTGCCAGCAGCCAAGAGGGGGCTTATGACTACACCTTC.

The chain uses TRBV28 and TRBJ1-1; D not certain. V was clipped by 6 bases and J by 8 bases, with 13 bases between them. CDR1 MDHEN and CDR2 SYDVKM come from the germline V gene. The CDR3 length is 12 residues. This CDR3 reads CASRTGLYEAFF. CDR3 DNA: TGTGCCAGCAGAACTGGACTCTACGAAGCTTTCTTT. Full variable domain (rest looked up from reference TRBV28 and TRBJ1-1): DVKVTQSSRYLVKRTGEKVFLECVQDMDHENMFWYRQDPGLGLRLIYFSYDVKMKEKGDIPEGYSVSREKKERFSLILESASTNQTSMYLCASRTGLYEAFFGQGTRLTVV.

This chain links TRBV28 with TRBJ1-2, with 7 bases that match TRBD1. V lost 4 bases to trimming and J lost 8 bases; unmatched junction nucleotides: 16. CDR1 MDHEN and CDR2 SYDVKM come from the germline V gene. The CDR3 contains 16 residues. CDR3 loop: CASSSPAPSTGWGYTF. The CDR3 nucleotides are TGTGCCAGCAGTTCCCCAGCCCCCTCGACAGGGTGGGGCTACACCTTC.

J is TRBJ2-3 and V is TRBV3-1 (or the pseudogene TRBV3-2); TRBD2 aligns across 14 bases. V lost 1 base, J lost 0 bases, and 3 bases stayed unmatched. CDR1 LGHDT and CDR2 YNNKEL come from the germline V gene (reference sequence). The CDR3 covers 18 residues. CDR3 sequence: CASSQGGLAGASTDTQYF. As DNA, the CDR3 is TGTGCCAGCAGCCAAGGGGGACTAGCGGGGGCTAGCACAGATACGCAGTATTTT.

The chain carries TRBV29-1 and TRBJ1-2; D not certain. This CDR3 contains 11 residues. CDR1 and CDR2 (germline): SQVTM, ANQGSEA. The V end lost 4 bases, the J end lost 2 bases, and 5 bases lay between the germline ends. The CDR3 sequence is CSVGQNYGYTF. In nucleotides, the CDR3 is TGCAGCGTTGGGCAGAACTATGGCTACACCTTC.

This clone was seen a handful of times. DNA for the CDR3: TGTGCCAGCAGCCAAGGTCTTCGCAGAGGTGGCTCAGATACGCAGTATTTT. Amino acid sequence: CASSQGLRRGGSDTQYF. V usage is TRBV14 and J usage is TRBJ2-3, with D hard to call. The germline V gene has CDR1 SGHDN and CDR2 FVKESK. Trimming removed 1 base at V and 4 bases at J, with 18 bases between. CDR3 length equals 17 residues.

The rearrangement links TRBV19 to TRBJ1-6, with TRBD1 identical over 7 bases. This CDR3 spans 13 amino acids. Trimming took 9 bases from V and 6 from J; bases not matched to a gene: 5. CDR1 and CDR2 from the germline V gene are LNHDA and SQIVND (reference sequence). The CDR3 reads CASRDRGNSPLHF. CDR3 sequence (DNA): TGTGCCAGCCGGGACAGAGGTAATTCACCCCTCCACTTT.

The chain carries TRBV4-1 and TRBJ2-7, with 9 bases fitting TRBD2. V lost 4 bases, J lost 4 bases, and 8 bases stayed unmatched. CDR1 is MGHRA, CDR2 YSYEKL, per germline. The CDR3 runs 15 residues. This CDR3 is CASSLRTSEQYEQYF. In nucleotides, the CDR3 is TGCGCCAGCAGCCTCAGGACTAGCGAACAGTACGAGCAGTACTTC.